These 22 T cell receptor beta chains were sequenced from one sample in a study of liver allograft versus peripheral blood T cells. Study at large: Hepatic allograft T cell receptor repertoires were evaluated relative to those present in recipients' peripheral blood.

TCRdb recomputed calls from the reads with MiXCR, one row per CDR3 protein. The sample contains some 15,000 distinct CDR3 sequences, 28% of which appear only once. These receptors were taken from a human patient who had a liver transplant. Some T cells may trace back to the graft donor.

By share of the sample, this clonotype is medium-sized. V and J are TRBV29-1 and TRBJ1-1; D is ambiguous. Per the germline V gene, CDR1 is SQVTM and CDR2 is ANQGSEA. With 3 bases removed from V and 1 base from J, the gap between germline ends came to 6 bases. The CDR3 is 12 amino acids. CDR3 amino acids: CSVEWGNTEAFF. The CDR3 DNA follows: TGCAGCGTTGAGTGGGGGAACACTGAAGCTTTCTTT.

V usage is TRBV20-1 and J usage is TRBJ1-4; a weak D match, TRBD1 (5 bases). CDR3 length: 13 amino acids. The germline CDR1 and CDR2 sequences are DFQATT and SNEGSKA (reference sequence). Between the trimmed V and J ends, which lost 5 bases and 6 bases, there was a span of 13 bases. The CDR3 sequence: CSALQGLDEKLFF. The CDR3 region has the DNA TGCAGTGCTCTGCAGGGATTGGATGAAAAACTGTTTTTT.

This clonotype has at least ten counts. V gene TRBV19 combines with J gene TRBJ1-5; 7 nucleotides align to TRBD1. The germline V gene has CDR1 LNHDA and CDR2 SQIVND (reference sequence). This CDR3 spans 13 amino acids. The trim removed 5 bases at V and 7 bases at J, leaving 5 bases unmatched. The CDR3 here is CASSPQGGQPQHF. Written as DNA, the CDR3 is TGTGCCAGTAGTCCTCAGGGGGGCCAGCCCCAGCATTTT.

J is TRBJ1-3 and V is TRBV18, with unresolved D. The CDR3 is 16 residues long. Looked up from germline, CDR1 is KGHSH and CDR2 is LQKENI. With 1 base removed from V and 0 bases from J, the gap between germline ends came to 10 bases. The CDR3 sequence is CASSPQSGRSGNTIYF. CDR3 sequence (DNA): TGTGCCAGCTCACCACAGTCCGGACGCTCTGGAAACACCATATATTTT.

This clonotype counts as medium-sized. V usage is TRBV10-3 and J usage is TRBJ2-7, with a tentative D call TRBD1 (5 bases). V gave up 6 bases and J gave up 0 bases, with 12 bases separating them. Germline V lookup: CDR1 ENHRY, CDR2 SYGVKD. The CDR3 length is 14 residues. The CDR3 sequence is CAISPDTRSYEQYF. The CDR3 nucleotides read TGTGCCATCAGCCCGGACACCCGCTCCTACGAGCAGTACTTC.

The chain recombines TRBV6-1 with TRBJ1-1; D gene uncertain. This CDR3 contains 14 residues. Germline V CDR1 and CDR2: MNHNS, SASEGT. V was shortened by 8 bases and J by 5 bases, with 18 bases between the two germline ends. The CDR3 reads CASRTVGVWTEAFF. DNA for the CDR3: TGTGCCAGCCGAACCGTTGGGGTCTGGACTGAAGCTTTCTTT.

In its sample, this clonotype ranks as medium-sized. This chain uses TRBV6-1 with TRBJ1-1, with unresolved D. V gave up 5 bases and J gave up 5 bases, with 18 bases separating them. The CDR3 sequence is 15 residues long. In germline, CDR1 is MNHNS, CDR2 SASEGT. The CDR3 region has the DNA TGTGCCAGCAGTCGAGAATCCATAGCGAGTACTGAAGCTTTCTTT. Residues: CASSRESIASTEAFF.

CDR3 residues: CSARDQGTSTDTQYF. DNA for the CDR3: TGCAGTGCTAGAGATCAGGGGACAAGCACAGATACGCAGTATTTT. The chain is built from TRBV20-1 and TRBJ2-3; perhaps TRBD1 as D (6 bases). V lost 0 bases to trimming and J lost 0 bases, with 10 bases between them. Germline CDR1 is DFQATT and CDR2 is SNEGSKA (reference sequence). CDR3 length: 15 residues.

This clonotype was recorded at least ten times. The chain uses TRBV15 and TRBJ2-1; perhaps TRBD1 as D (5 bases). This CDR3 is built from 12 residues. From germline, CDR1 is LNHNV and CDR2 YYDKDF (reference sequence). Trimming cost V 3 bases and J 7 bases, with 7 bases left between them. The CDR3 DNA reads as TGTGCCACCAGCAGGGACAAAAATGAGCAGTTCTTC. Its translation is CATSRDKNEQFF.

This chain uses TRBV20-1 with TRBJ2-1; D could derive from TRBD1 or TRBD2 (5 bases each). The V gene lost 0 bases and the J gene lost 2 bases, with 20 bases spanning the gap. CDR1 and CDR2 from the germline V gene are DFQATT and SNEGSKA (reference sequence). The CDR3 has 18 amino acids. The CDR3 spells CSARDLQIDSGTYNEQFF. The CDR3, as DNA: TGCAGTGCTAGAGATCTTCAAATCGACAGCGGAACCTACAATGAGCAGTTCTTC.

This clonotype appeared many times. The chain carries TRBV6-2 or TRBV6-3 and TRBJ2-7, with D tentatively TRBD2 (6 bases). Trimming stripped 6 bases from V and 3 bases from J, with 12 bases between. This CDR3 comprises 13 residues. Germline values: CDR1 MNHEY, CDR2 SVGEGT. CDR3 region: CASRSSGLYEQYF. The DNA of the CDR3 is TGTGCCAGCAGGTCATCGGGACTCTACGAGCAGTACTTC.

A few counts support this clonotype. The CDR3 here is CASSLTGNYNSPLHF. Written as DNA, the CDR3 is TGTGCCAGCAGCCTAACAGGAAACTATAATTCACCCCTCCACTTT. The chain couples TRBV7-9 to TRBJ1-6; tentative D call: TRBD1 (5 bases). V was cut by 5 bases and J by 3 bases, with 11 bases left in between. This CDR3 is 15 amino acids long. CDR1 and CDR2 from the germline V gene are SEHNR and FQNEAQ (reference sequence).

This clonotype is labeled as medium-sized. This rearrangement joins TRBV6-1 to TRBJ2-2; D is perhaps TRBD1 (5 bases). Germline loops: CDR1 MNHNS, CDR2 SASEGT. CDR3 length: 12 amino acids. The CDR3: CTKGWVDGELFF. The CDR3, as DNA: TGTACAAAGGGGTGGGTCGACGGGGAGCTGTTTTTT.

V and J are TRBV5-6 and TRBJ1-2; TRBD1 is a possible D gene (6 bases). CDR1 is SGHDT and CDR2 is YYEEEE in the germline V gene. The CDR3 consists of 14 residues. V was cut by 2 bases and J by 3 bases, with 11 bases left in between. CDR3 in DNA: TGTGCCAGCAGCTTCGGACAGAGGGACTATGGCTACACCTTC. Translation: CASSFGQRDYGYTF.

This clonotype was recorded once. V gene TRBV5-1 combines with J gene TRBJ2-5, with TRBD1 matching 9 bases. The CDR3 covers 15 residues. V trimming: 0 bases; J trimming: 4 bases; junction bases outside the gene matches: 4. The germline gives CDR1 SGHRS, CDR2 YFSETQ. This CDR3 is CASSLALTGGETQYF. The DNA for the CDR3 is TGCGCCAGCAGCTTGGCCCTGACAGGGGGAGAGACCCAGTACTTC.

The CDR3 spells CASSGQASEQYF. For the CDR3, the DNA is TGTGCCAGCAGCGGACAGGCAAGCGAGCAGTACTTC. The chain recombines TRBV7-9 with TRBJ2-7; 7 bases fit TRBD1. V shed 5 bases, J shed 6 bases, and the junction held 4 bases outside the gene matches. Germline V CDR1 and CDR2: SEHNR, FQNEAQ (reference sequence). The CDR3 runs to 12 residues.

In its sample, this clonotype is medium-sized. The DNA of the CDR3 is TGTGCCAGTAGTATCGGCCCGGGGGCGCATGGCACTGAAGCTTTCTTT. As protein: CASSIGPGAHGTEAFF. This chain uses TRBV19 with TRBJ1-1; a possible D gene is TRBD1 (6 bases). This CDR3 is built from 16 residues. The V gene lost 3 bases and the J gene lost 4 bases, with 18 bases spanning the gap. Germline loops: CDR1 LNHDA, CDR2 SQIVND (reference sequence). Using reference TRBV19 and TRBJ1-1 for the parts outside the CDR3, the full variable domain is DGGITQSPKYLFRKEGQNVTLSCEQNLNHDAMYWYRQDPGQGLRLIYYSQIVNDFQKGDIAEGYSVSREKKESFPLTVTSAQKNPTAFYLCASSIGPGAHGTEAFFGQGTRLTVV.

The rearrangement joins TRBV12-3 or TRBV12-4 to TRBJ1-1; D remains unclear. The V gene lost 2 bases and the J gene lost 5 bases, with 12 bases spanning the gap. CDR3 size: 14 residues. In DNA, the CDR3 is TGTGCCAGCAGTTTATCTGGGATCAGGACTGAAGCTTTCTTT. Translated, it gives CASSLSGIRTEAFF.

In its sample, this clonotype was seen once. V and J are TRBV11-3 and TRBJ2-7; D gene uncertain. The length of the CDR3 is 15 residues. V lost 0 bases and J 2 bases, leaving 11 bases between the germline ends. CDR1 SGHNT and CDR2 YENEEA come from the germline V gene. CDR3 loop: CASSLERTITYEQYF. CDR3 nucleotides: TGTGCCAGCAGCTTAGAGAGGACGATCACCTACGAGCAGTACTTC. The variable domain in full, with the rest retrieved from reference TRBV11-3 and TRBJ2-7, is EAGVVQSPRYKIIEKKQPVAFWCNPISGHNTLYWYLQNLGQGPELLIRYENEEAVDDSQLPKDRFSAERLKGVDSTLKIQPAELGDSAVYLCASSLERTITYEQYFGPGTRLTVT.

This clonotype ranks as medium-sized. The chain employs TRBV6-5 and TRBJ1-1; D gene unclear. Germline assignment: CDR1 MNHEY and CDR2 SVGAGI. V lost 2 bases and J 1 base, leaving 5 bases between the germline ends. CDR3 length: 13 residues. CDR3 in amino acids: CASSYSTNTEAFF. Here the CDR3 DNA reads TGTGCCAGCAGTTACAGCACGAACACTGAAGCTTTCTTT.

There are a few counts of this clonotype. The CDR3 nucleotides are TGTGCCAGTAGTATCCGGCGTGGATATAGCAATCAGCCCCAGCATTTT. The encoded protein is CASSIRRGYSNQPQHF. The chain has TRBV19 and TRBJ1-5; the D is unclear. The CDR3 has 16 residues. CDR1 is LNHDA and CDR2 is SQIVND in the germline V gene (reference sequence). The V end lost 3 bases, the J end lost 0 bases, and 12 bases lay between the germline ends.

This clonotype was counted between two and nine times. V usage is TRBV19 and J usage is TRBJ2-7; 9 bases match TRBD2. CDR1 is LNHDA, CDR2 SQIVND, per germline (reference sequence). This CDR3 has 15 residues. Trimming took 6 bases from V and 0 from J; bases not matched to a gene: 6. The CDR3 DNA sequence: TGTGCCAGTAGACCGGGACTAGCCGGCTCCTACGAGCAGTACTTC. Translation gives CASRPGLAGSYEQYF.